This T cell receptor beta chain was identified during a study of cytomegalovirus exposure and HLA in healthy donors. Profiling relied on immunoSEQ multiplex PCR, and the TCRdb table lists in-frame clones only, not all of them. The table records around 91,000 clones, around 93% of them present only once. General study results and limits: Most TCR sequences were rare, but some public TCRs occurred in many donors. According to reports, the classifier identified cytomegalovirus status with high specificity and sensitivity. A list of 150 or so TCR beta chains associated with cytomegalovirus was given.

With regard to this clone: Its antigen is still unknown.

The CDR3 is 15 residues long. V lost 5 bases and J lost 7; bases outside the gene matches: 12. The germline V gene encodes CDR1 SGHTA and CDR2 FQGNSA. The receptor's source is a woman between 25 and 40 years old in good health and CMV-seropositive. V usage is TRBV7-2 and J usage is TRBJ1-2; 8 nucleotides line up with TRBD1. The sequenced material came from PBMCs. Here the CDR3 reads CASSPTQDRGVGYTF. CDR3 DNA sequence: TGTGCCAGCAGCCCCACTCAAGACAGGGGAGTTGGCTACACCTTC.